One sample yielded the 27 T cell receptor beta chains listed below, sequenced in a study of response to subunit inactivated influenza vaccine (dated by TCRdb to between 2018 and 2020). Library preparation used RT-PCR. Sequenced using an Illumina HiSeq 2500. TCRdb cleaned the public reads at Q25 with fastp, built clones with MiXCR and kept in-frame beta chains. Rows with a matching CDR3 protein are joined into one entry that keeps the most common DNA and genes. Across this sample there are 550,000 to 600,000 distinct CDR3 sequences, with roughly 12% seen only once. About 9.4% of the sample goes to the ten largest clones. This specimen was PBMCs from blood, taken on the day of vaccination. The receptors derive from a man aged 50-60 years who received an inactivated influenza vaccine. Donor details come from another sample of the same person, matched by shared clones.

This clonotype was seen more than once but under ten times. This chain links TRBV4-3 with TRBJ2-1; D remains unclear. The V and J ends lost 0 bases and 7 bases respectively, with 7 bases between them. CDR1 LGHNA and CDR2 YSLEER come from the germline V gene. The CDR3 is made up of 13 amino acids. The chain's CDR3 is CASSQELGNEQFF. As DNA, the CDR3 is TGCGCCAGCAGCCAAGAATTGGGGAATGAGCAGTTCTTC.

This clonotype was counted between two and nine times. The chain employs TRBV4-3 and TRBJ1-1, with D unresolved. CDR3 length: 14 residues. The germline V gene has CDR1 LGHNA and CDR2 YSLEER. The V end was cut by 1 base, the J end by 1 base, with 7 bases between. In DNA form, the CDR3 reads TGCGCCAGCAGCCAAGTATTACAGAACACTGAAGCTTTCTTT. It is translated as CASSQVLQNTEAFF.

A few counts support this clonotype. This chain joins TRBV27 and TRBJ2-3; unclear D gene. Germline V gene data show CDR1 as MNHEY and CDR2 as SMNVEV (reference sequence). The CDR3 has 14 amino acids. V gave up 2 bases and J gave up 2 bases, with 8 bases separating them. CDR3 nucleotide sequence: TGTGCCAGCAGTTTAAACTTTCTCACAGATACGCAGTATTTT. The encoded protein is CASSLNFLTDTQYF.

This clonotype was counted at least ten times. The V gene is TRBV29-1, the J gene TRBJ1-1, with 8 bases identical to TRBD1. With 3 bases clipped from V and 10 bases from J, the junction kept 1 base outside the gene matches. In germline, CDR1 is SQVTM, CDR2 ANQGSEA. There are 10 residues in the CDR3. CDR3: CSVDGQGAFF. The CDR3 DNA reads as TGCAGCGTTGACGGACAGGGAGCTTTCTTT.

V usage is TRBV20-1 and J usage is TRBJ2-3; 8 nucleotides line up with TRBD2. Trimming took 4 bases from V and 2 from J; bases not matched to a gene: 14. The CDR3 has 17 amino acids. Germline V gene data show CDR1 as DFQATT and CDR2 as SNEGSKA (reference sequence). The CDR3 nucleotides are TGCAGTGCTACCCGCTACGCTCCGGGACTAGTCACAGATACGCAGTATTTT. Translating it yields CSATRYAPGLVTDTQYF.

This clonotype has only a few counts. The chain links TRBV10-3 to TRBJ2-2, with 9 bases identical to TRBD1. This CDR3 spans 16 amino acids. The V and J ends lost 6 bases and 5 bases, in that order; junction bases with no gene match: 10. CDR1 and CDR2 (germline): ENHRY, SYGVKD. For the CDR3, the DNA is TGTGCCATCAGAATGACACAGGGGGCGCGTACCGGGGAGCTGTTTTTT. Translation: CAIRMTQGARTGELFF.

This clonotype was picked up a small number of times. The chain carries TRBV2 and TRBJ2-7; the D gene is possibly TRBD1 (6 bases). Germline CDR1 reads SNHLY; CDR2 reads FYNNEI. Deletions cut 1 base from V and 3 bases from J, with 10 bases between. This CDR3 has 14 residues. The CDR3, as DNA: TGTGCCAGCAGTGAAGGGTCACAGGGCTACGAGCAGTACTTC. Its translation is CASSEGSQGYEQYF.

The rearrangement links TRBV6-2 or TRBV6-3 to TRBJ2-1, with 7 bases fitting TRBD2. Per the germline V gene, CDR1 is MNHEY and CDR2 is SVGEGT. Trimming cost V 5 bases and J 2 bases; bases outside gene matches: 9. The CDR3 consists of 16 residues. CDR3 sequence (DNA): TGTGCCAGCAGTGAGACTAGCTTCAGCACCTACAATGAGCAGTTCTTC. This translates into CASSETSFSTYNEQFF.

The genes are TRBV20-1 and TRBJ1-4; 7 bases match TRBD1. The CDR3 runs to 14 residues. Trimming took 5 bases from V and 4 from J; bases not matched to a gene: 7. Germline assignment: CDR1 DFQATT and CDR2 SNEGSKA (reference sequence). This CDR3 reads CSAPGQEINEKLFF. CDR3 coding DNA: TGCAGTGCTCCCGGACAGGAGATTAATGAAAAACTGTTTTTT.

This clonotype occurred many times. J is TRBJ2-3 and V is TRBV6-4; tentatively, D is TRBD1 or TRBD2 (6 bases each). Trimming took 2 bases from V and 1 from J, leaving 10 bases between them. The CDR3 is made up of 15 amino acids. Germline lookup yields CDR1 MRHNA and CDR2 SNTAGT. The CDR3 DNA sequence: TGTGCCAGCAGTGACGACGGGGGCGGCACAGATACGCAGTATTTT. This codes for CASSDDGGGTDTQYF.

V is TRBV12-3 or TRBV12-4 and J is TRBJ2-3; D remains unclear. This CDR3 is built from 12 residues. Trimming pared 6 bases from V and 2 bases from J, leaving 6 bases between. CDR3 DNA sequence: TGTGCCAGCAGGGCTTACACAGATACGCAGTATTTT. As protein: CASRAYTDTQYF.

This clonotype has a count of ten or more. V usage is TRBV6-1 and J usage is TRBJ1-5, with D hard to call. The V end lost 6 bases, the J end lost 0 bases, and 12 bases lay between the germline ends. The CDR3 contains 15 residues. Looked up from germline, CDR1 is MNHNS and CDR2 is SASEGT. In DNA form, the CDR3 reads TGTGCCAGCAGGGTTACAGCGTATAGCAATCAGCCCCAGCATTTT. Translated: CASRVTAYSNQPQHF.

This clonotype has a handful of counts. The chain recombines TRBV20-1 with TRBJ2-3, with D possibly matching TRBD2 (7 bases). The CDR3 runs 14 residues. Trimming stripped 8 bases from V and 6 bases from J, with 21 bases between. From germline, CDR1 is DFQATT and CDR2 SNEGSKA (reference sequence). CDR3 nucleotides: TGCAGTCCCCCAGTCGGGGGGCCGTCGGATACGCAGTATTTT. It codes for CSPPVGGPSDTQYF.

The rearrangement joins TRBV20-1 to TRBJ2-5, with 9 bases aligning to TRBD2. The CDR3 covers 16 residues. Germline-derived CDR1 and CDR2 are DFQATT and SNEGSKA (reference sequence). V trimming: 7 bases; J trimming: 5 bases; junction bases outside the gene matches: 17. The chain's CDR3 is CSVISLAGLDRETQYF. The CDR3 DNA reads as TGCAGTGTGATAAGCCTAGCGGGACTAGATAGGGAGACCCAGTACTTC.

In this sample, this clonotype turned up many times. V and J are TRBV5-1 and TRBJ2-1; TRBD2 might be the D (6 bases). The germline V and J ends were trimmed by 2 bases and 8 bases, with 11 bases remaining between them. Germline CDR1 is SGHRS and CDR2 is YFSETQ. The CDR3 has 13 residues. The CDR3 sequence is CASSLPTGDEQFF. As DNA, the CDR3 is TGCGCCAGCAGCTTACCGACGGGGGATGAGCAGTTCTTC.

This clonotype was seen a few times. This chain connects TRBV5-5 to TRBJ2-7, with 7 bases matching TRBD1. Germline V gives CDR1 SGHKS, CDR2 YYEKEE (reference sequence). This CDR3 region has 16 residues. V dropped 2 bases and J dropped 0; count of bases not matched to a gene: 8. The CDR3 nucleotides are TGTGCCAGCAGCTTCACCGTGTGGGACAGCTCCTACGAGCAGTACTTC. Amino acid sequence: CASSFTVWDSSYEQYF.

This chain links TRBV20-1 with TRBJ2-7; 9 bases are shared with TRBD1. This CDR3 region has 12 residues. Germline V gene sequence: CDR1 DFQATT, CDR2 SNEGSKA (reference sequence). V shed 7 bases and J 9 bases; nucleotides not matched to a gene: 10. The DNA of the CDR3 is TGCAGTGGGGTGGGACAGGGAGTCGCGCAGTACTTC. Amino acids: CSGVGQGVAQYF.

In the case of this clonotype: The junction departs from germline at one end; a sequencing error may be responsible. V gene TRBV15 combines with J gene TRBJ2-7, with D unresolved. CDR3 length: 12 residues. In germline, CDR1 is LNHNV, CDR2 YYDKDF (reference sequence). The CDR3 here is CGTSSENYEQYF. In DNA form, the CDR3 reads TGTGGCACCAGCAGCGAGAACTACGAGCAGTACTTC.

The J gene is TRBJ2-7, the V gene TRBV20-1, with D tentatively TRBD1 or TRBD2 (5 bases each). CDR3 length: 13 amino acids. The germline gives CDR1 DFQATT, CDR2 SNEGSKA (reference sequence). V lost 0 bases to trimming and J lost 3 bases, with 9 bases between them. This CDR3 is CSAREDTSYEQYF. The CDR3 DNA sequence: TGCAGTGCTAGAGAGGACACTAGCTACGAGCAGTACTTC.

The chain is built from TRBV4-2 and TRBJ2-7; perhaps TRBD2 as D (5 bases). The V and J ends lost 1 base and 0 bases respectively, with 13 bases between them. The germline CDR1 and CDR2 sequences are LGHNA and YNFKEQ. The CDR3 contains 16 residues. This CDR3 reads CASSQGSGRSSYEQYF. The CDR3 DNA reads as TGTGCCAGCAGCCAAGGGAGCGGCCGGAGCTCCTACGAGCAGTACTTC.

The chain recombines TRBV28 with TRBJ2-7; D may be TRBD2 (6 bases). The CDR3 contains 15 residues. CDR1 MDHEN and CDR2 SYDVKM come from the germline V gene. Trimming removed 6 bases from V and 4 bases from J, with 19 bases in between. CDR3 protein: CASRPPGLINYEQYF. The CDR3 DNA reads TGTGCCAGCAGACCTCCGGGACTCATAAATTACGAGCAGTACTTC.

In this sample, this clonotype turned up many times. The V and J genes are TRBV12-3 or TRBV12-4 and TRBJ1-2, with 7 bases fitting TRBD1. CDR3 length equals 13 residues. Trimming at V came to 4 bases and at J to 5 bases, leaving 4 bases not matched to a gene. Written as DNA, the CDR3 is TGTGCCAGCAGTTACGACAGGGCGTATGGCTACACCTTC. It codes for CASSYDRAYGYTF.

The CDR3 DNA is TGTGCCAGCAGCACTTACCGGGACAGCATGCAGTATTTT. Translation gives CASSTYRDSMQYF. The chain is built from TRBV9 and TRBJ2-3; 7 bases are a match to TRBD1. This CDR3 has 13 amino acids. CDR1 SGDLS and CDR2 YYNGEE come from the germline V gene. J gave up 11 bases and V 4 bases, and 10 bases lay outside the gene matches.

This clonotype was seen at least ten times. The chain couples TRBV9 to TRBJ2-2; TRBD1 agrees at 10 bases. Trimming cost V 0 bases and J 0 bases; bases outside gene matches: 2. The CDR3 contains 17 residues. Germline-derived CDR1 and CDR2 are SGDLS and YYNGEE. Here the CDR3 DNA reads TGTGCCAGCAGCGTAGCGGGACAGGGGTCGAACACCGGGGAGCTGTTTTTT. Translating it yields CASSVAGQGSNTGELFF.

The CDR3 is CASSQDSGGHYEQYF. CDR3 coding DNA: TGCGCCAGCAGCCAAGACAGCGGGGGACATTACGAGCAGTACTTC. The chain carries TRBV4-1 and TRBJ2-7, with 8 bases that match TRBD2. Germline V gene data show CDR1 as MGHRA and CDR2 as YSYEKL. The CDR3 runs to 15 residues. J was trimmed by 4 bases and V by 0 bases; bases with no gene match: 5.

The CDR3: CASSLAQSLLGYEQYF. The CDR3 region has the DNA TGTGCCAGCAGCTTAGCGCAATCTCTCCTTGGCTACGAGCAGTACTTC. This sequence joins TRBV7-6 and TRBJ2-7; D is undetermined. CDR3 size: 16 residues. Trimming stripped 0 bases from V and 3 bases from J, with 15 bases between. Germline V CDR1 and CDR2: SGHVS, FNYEAQ. Using reference TRBV7-6 and TRBJ2-7 for the parts outside the CDR3, the full variable domain is GAGVSQSPRYKVTKRGQDVALRCDPISGHVSLYWYRQALGQGPEFLTYFNYEAQQDKSGLPNDRFSAERPEGSISTLTIQRTEQRDSAMYRCASSLAQSLLGYEQYFGPGTRLTVT.

This clonotype was detected only a few times. The V call is TRBV3-1, the J call TRBJ2-5; 7 nucleotides line up with TRBD1. The CDR3 totals 15 residues. J was trimmed by 3 bases and V by 2 bases; bases with no gene match: 6. CDR1 and CDR2 from the germline V gene are LGHDT and YNNKEL (reference sequence). The CDR3, as DNA: TGTGCCAGCAGCCAATCAGGTGGGACAGAAGAGACCCAGTACTTC. Amino acid sequence: CASSQSGGTEETQYF.